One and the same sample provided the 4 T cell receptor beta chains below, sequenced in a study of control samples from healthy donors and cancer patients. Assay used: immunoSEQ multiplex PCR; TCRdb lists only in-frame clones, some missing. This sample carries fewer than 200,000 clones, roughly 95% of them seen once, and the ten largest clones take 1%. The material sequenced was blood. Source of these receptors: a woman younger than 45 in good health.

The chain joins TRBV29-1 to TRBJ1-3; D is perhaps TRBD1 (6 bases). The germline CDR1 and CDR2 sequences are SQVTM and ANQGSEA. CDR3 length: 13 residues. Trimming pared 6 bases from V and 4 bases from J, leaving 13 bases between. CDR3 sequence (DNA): TGCAGCGTCGGAACAGGGTTAGGAAACACCATATATTTT. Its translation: CSVGTGLGNTIYF. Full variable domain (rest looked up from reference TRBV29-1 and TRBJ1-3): SAVISQKPSRDICQRGTSLTIQCQVDSQVTMMFWYRQQPGQSLTLIATANQGSEATYESGFVIDKFPISRPNLTFSTLTVSNMSPEDSSIYLCSVGTGLGNTIYFGEGSWLTVV.

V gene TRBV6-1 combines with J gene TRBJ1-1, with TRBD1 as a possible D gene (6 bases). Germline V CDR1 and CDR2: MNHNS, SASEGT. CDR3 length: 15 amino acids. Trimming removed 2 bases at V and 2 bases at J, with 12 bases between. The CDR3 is CASSERGQQNTEAFF. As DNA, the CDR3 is TGTGCCAGCAGTGAACGAGGACAGCAAAACACTGAAGCTTTCTTT.

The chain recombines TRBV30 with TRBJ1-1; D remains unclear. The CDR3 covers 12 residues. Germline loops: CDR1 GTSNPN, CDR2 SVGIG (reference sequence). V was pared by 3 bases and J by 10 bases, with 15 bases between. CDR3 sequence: CAWSTLSVGAFF. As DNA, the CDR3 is TGTGCCTGGAGCACACTCAGCGTAGGAGCTTTCTTT.

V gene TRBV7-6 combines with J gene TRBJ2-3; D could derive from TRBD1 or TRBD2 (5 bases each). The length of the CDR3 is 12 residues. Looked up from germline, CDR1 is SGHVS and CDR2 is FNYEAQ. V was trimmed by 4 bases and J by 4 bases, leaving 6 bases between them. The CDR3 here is CASSWGPDTQYF. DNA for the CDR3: TGTGCCAGCAGCTGGGGACCAGATACGCAGTATTTT. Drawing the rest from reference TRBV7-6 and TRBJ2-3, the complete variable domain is GAGVSQSPRYKVTKRGQDVALRCDPISGHVSLYWYRQALGQGPEFLTYFNYEAQQDKSGLPNDRFSAERPEGSISTLTIQRTEQRDSAMYRCASSWGPDTQYFGPGTRLTVL.